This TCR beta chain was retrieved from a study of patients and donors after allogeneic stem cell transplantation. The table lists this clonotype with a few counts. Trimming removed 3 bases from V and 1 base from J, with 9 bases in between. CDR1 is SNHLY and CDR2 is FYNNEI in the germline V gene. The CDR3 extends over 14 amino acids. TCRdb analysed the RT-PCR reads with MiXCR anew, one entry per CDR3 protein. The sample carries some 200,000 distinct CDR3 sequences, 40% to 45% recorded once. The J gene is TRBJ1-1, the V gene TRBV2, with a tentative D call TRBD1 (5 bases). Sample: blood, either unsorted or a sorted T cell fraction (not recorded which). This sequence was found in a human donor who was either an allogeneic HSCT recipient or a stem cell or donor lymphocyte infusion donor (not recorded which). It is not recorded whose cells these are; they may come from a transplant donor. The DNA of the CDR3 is TGTGCCAGCAGTGATGGGAGGGGGAACACTGAAGCTTTCTTT. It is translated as CASSDGRGNTEAFF.